One and the same sample provided the 11 T cell receptor beta chains below, sequenced in a study of blood T cell repertoires in COVID-19. The data were produced by immunoSEQ multiplex PCR, yet TCRdb's version contains in-frame clones alone and is incomplete. Among roughly 200,000 clones listed, more than 70% were seen once. Sequencing input: peripheral blood. The origin of the receptors is a man aged 35 to 55 with active or convalescent COVID-19.

The V and J genes are TRBV6-2 or TRBV6-3 and TRBJ1-1; 9 positions agree with TRBD1. Trimming took 5 bases from V and 6 from J; bases not matched to a gene: 4. In germline, CDR1 is MNHEY, CDR2 SVGEGT. CDR3 length: 13 amino acids. In DNA form, the CDR3 reads TGTGCCAGCAGTCACAGGGGGCTCGCTGAAGCTTTCTTT. Protein product: CASSHRGLAEAFF.

The rearrangement joins TRBV5-1 to TRBJ2-7, with 7 bases aligning to TRBD1. J was trimmed by 4 bases and V by 4 bases; bases with no gene match: 11. The germline V gene has CDR1 SGHRS and CDR2 YFSETQ. The CDR3 contains 15 residues. CDR3 bases: TGCGCCAGCAGCCCTGGGGGCACAGGGGTTTACGAGCAGTACTTC. Translation: CASSPGGTGVYEQYF.

This chain uses TRBV24-1 with TRBJ1-5; 7 bases agree with TRBD1. The V gene end was trimmed by 3 bases and the J gene end by 5 bases; junction bases not matched to a gene: 6. This CDR3 is built from 15 residues. Germline V lookup: CDR1 KGHDR, CDR2 SFDVKD. The CDR3 DNA reads TGTGCCACCAGTGATGTAGGGACAGTGGATCAGCCCCAGCATTTT. The encoded protein is CATSDVGTVDQPQHF.

This chain links TRBV2 with TRBJ1-4; D might be TRBD1 (6 bases). Deletions cut 3 bases from V and 8 bases from J, with 13 bases between. This CDR3 spans 14 amino acids. The V gene's germline CDR1 is SNHLY and CDR2 FYNNEI. The chain's CDR3 is CASSDQGHSEKLFF. The CDR3 nucleotides read TGTGCCAGCAGTGACCAGGGACATTCCGAAAAACTGTTTTTT.

The rearrangement uses TRBV19 and TRBJ1-1; D is ambiguous. The CDR3 consists of 13 residues. The V and J ends lost 4 bases and 1 base respectively, with 7 bases between them. CDR1 and CDR2 (germline): LNHDA, SQIVND (reference sequence). The CDR3: CASSTTWNTEAFF. DNA of the CDR3: TGTGCCAGTAGTACGACATGGAACACTGAAGCTTTCTTT.

CDR3 bases: TGTGCCAGTAGTCGGGGGGTAGAGCAGAACGAGCAGTACTTC. Its protein product is CASSRGVEQNEQYF. The chain uses TRBV19 and TRBJ2-7; 7 bases map to TRBD2. The germline gives CDR1 LNHDA, CDR2 SQIVND (reference sequence). The CDR3 runs 14 residues. Trimming took 5 bases from V and 5 from J; bases not matched to a gene: 9.

V usage is TRBV6-1 and J usage is TRBJ1-3, with D possibly matching TRBD1 (5 bases). Germline V gene data show CDR1 as MNHNS and CDR2 as SASEGT. V dropped 3 bases and J dropped 3 bases, with 12 bases sitting between them. This CDR3 has 15 amino acids. The CDR3 spells CASSDGGGGGNTIYF. The CDR3 DNA reads TGTGCCAGCAGTGACGGGGGAGGAGGTGGAAACACCATATATTTT.

The table lists this clone with a few counts. Other DNA sequences in this specimen translate into the identical CDR3. The rearrangement joins TRBV3-1 (or the pseudogene TRBV3-2) to TRBJ1-1; D is possibly TRBD1 (6 bases). The germline CDR1 and CDR2 sequences are LGHDT and YNNKEL (reference sequence). The CDR3 length is 14 residues. V was pared by 3 bases and J by 1 base, with 9 bases between. This chain's CDR3 is CASSQGAGNTEAFF. CDR3 DNA: TGTGCCAGCAGCCAGGGGGCTGGGAACACTGAAGCTTTCTTT.

The genes are TRBV5-1 and TRBJ1-3; D not resolved. Germline values: CDR1 SGHRS, CDR2 YFSETQ. V lost 0 bases to trimming and J lost 3 bases, with 10 bases between them. CDR3 length: 15 residues. CDR3 DNA sequence: TGCGCCAGCAGCTTGGGCTCGGGTGGTGGAAACACCATATATTTT. Translating gives CASSLGSGGGNTIYF.

In its sample, this clone was seen a few times. The CDR3: CAIRGQGANQPQHF. For the CDR3, the DNA is TGTGCCATCAGAGGACAGGGGGCCAATCAGCCCCAGCATTTT. The genes are TRBV10-3 and TRBJ1-5; 11 bases agree with TRBD1. After removal of 6 bases from V and 3 bases from J, the junction contained 1 base not matched to a gene. Looked up from germline, CDR1 is ENHRY and CDR2 is SYGVKD. The CDR3 contains 14 residues.

The genes are TRBV7-3 and TRBJ1-6; possibly TRBD1 for D (6 bases). V dropped 4 bases and J dropped 5 bases, with 12 bases sitting between them. Looked up from germline, CDR1 is SGHTA and CDR2 is FQGTGA. The CDR3 loop spans 15 amino acids. In DNA form, the CDR3 reads TGTGCCAGCAGCTCTATTACAGGGAATAATTCACCCCTCCACTTT. Its translation is CASSSITGNNSPLHF.